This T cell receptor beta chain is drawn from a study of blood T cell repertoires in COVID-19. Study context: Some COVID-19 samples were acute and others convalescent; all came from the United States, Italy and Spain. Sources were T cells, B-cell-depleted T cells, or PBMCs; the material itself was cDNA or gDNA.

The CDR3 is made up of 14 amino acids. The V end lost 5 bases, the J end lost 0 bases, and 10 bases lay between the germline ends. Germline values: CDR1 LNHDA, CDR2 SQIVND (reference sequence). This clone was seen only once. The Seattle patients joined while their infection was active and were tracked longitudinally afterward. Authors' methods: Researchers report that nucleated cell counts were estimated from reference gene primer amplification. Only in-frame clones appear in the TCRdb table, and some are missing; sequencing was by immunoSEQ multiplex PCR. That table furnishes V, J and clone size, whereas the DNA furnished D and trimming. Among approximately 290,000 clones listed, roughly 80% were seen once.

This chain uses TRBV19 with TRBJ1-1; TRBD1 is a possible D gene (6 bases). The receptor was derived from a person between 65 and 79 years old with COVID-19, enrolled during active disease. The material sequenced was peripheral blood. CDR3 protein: CASSLTGVNTEAFF. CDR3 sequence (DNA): TGTGCCAGTAGTCTGACAGGTGTGAACACTGAAGCTTTCTTT.